Given below is one T cell receptor (beta chain) in context. At one boundary the junction diverges from the germline segment, which might be a read error. The data were taken from a study of T-cell memory formation after mild COVID-19. About the study: Clusters of TCRs were largely donor specific.

CDR3 length equals 14 residues. Germline CDR1 and CDR2: MGHRA and YSYEKL. 5'RACE primed at constant segments yielded TCR alpha and TCR beta cDNA libraries bearing sample barcodes and UMIs. MiXCR, applied by TCRdb to the 5' RACE reads, yields one record per CDR3 protein. The sample shows around 310,000 distinct CDR3 sequences, under 25% of them seen only once. The sequenced sample consisted of PBMCs or a T cell subset sorted from them (not recorded which). This TCR derives from a young man who had mild COVID-19 (a few samples of this study predate the infection). Cell type and time point are not known. The chain recombines TRBV4-1 with TRBJ1-5, with 7 bases aligning to TRBD1. As DNA, the CDR3 is TGCGCCAGCAGCAAAGAGGAGGGGGCGCGGCCCCAGCATTTT. Amino acids: CASSKEEGARPQHF.